These 25 T cell receptor beta chains originate from one sample sequenced in a study of monozygotic twins with inflammatory bowel disease. TCRdb reprocessed the 5' RACE reads and keeps a single row for each CDR3 protein, giving no DNA. The sample has a few hundred thousand distinct CDR3 sequences. Material: blood. The receptor source for this set is a human donor with ulcerative colitis or Crohn's disease, or a healthy co-twin of an affected twin (not recorded which).

CDR3 region: CASAGRQTNEKLFF. The chain joins TRBV23-1 to TRBJ1-4; the TCRdb D gene call, TRBD1, has no DNA to confirm it. TRBV23-1 is labeled an ORF, and its function is uncertain. The CDR3 consists of 14 residues.

The rearrangement joins TRBV5-1 to TRBJ2-3; the D gene TCRdb calls, TRBD2, cannot be checked with no DNA. Per the germline V gene, CDR1 is SGHRS and CDR2 is YFSETQ. This CDR3 is 16 amino acids long. CDR3 residues: CASSQGLAAAQDTQYF. Looking up the rest from reference TRBV5-1 and TRBJ2-3 gives the full variable domain: KAGVTQTPRYLIKTRGQQVTLSCSPISGHRSVSWYQQTPGQGLQFLFEYFSETQRNKGNFPGRFSGRQFSNSRSEMNVSTLELGDSALYLCASSQGLAAAQDTQYFGPGTRLTVL.

This CDR3 is CASTKLGRDEAFF. V and J are TRBV6-5 and TRBJ1-1; lacking DNA, the TRBD1 call made by TCRdb goes unchecked. CDR1 MNHEY and CDR2 SVGAGI come from the germline V gene. There are 13 residues in the CDR3.

The rearrangement uses TRBV3-1 and TRBJ2-1; TCRdb gives TRBD2 as the D gene, but with no DNA this cannot be confirmed. Germline CDR1 reads LGHDT; CDR2 reads YNNKEL (reference sequence). The length of the CDR3 is 17 residues. The CDR3 protein is CASSPTPGTSVGNEQFF.

The V gene is TRBV27, the J gene TRBJ1-2. Per the germline V gene, CDR1 is MNHEY and CDR2 is SMNVEV (reference sequence). The CDR3 runs to 13 residues. The CDR3 loop reads CASSFSGNEGYTF.

This chain links TRBV11-2 with TRBJ2-3; TCRdb indicates TRBD1, and absent DNA this call remains unverified. Germline V lookup: CDR1 SGHAT, CDR2 FQNNGV. The CDR3 totals 18 residues. Here the CDR3 reads CASSSPPHRTGAWSTQYF.

The CDR3 is CASSPFGSGANVLTF. The chain combines TRBV5-8 with TRBJ2-6. Germline CDR1 is SGHTS and CDR2 is YDEGEE. This CDR3 is built from 15 residues.

This CDR3 reads CASSFGLLGLGKMEQYF. The chain combines TRBV5-1 with TRBJ2-7; TCRdb designates TRBD2, a call that cannot be tested without DNA. The CDR3 runs to 17 residues. Germline loops: CDR1 SGHRS, CDR2 YFSETQ.

The V and J genes are TRBV6-1 and TRBJ2-1; TCRdb calls TRBD1, which cannot be checked without DNA. CDR1 and CDR2 (germline): MNHNS, SASEGT. The CDR3 consists of 14 residues. CDR3 protein: CASSDRGRANEQFF.

The chain has TRBV19 and TRBJ1-1; TCRdb gives TRBD1 as the D gene, but with no DNA this cannot be confirmed. The CDR3 consists of 13 residues. In germline, CDR1 is LNHDA, CDR2 SQIVND (reference sequence). This CDR3 is CASSISRGPEAFF.

The genes are TRBV30 and TRBJ2-6; checking the TCRdb D call of TRBD2 is not possible without DNA. CDR1 and CDR2 from the germline V gene are GTSNPN and SVGIG (reference sequence). The CDR3 runs to 18 residues. The CDR3 loop reads CAWEVWRAPRSGANVLTF.

The chain has TRBV20-1 and TRBJ1-5; as DNA is missing, the TRBD1 call by TCRdb cannot be tested. Germline V CDR1 and CDR2: DFQATT, SNEGSKA (reference sequence). The CDR3 covers 13 residues. This chain's CDR3 is CSATRLGGQPQHF.

This chain joins TRBV7-8 and TRBJ1-1. The germline V gene has CDR1 SGHVS and CDR2 FQNEAQ. This CDR3 comprises 13 residues. CDR3 loop: CASSSKVNTEAFF.

The chain is built from TRBV3-1 and TRBJ2-7; checking the TCRdb D call of TRBD2 is not possible without DNA. Germline assignment: CDR1 LGHDT and CDR2 YNNKEL (reference sequence). There are 21 residues in the CDR3. CDR3 sequence reads: CASSQALLGGGGLAASYEQYF.

The chain carries TRBV6-2 or TRBV6-3 and TRBJ2-7; as DNA is missing, the TRBD1 call by TCRdb cannot be tested. This CDR3 comprises 13 residues. CDR1 MNHEY and CDR2 SVGEGT come from the germline V gene. CDR3 sequence: CASLGSPHYEQYF.

The V call is TRBV11-2, the J call TRBJ2-1. Germline-derived CDR1 and CDR2 are SGHAT and FQNNGV. The CDR3 spans 11 residues. This CDR3 is CASSLIYEQFF.

This rearrangement joins TRBV12-3 or TRBV12-4 to TRBJ2-7; the D call from TCRdb, TRBD1, cannot be confirmed without DNA. This CDR3 spans 14 amino acids. CDR3 loop: CASSWDAPAYEQYF.

The chain links TRBV2 to TRBJ2-5; TCRdb returns TRBD2, unconfirmable since there is no DNA. The CDR3 covers 15 residues. Germline V lookup: CDR1 SNHLY, CDR2 FYNNEI. The CDR3 sequence is CASTRTRLTQETQYF.

The chain couples TRBV20-1 to TRBJ2-6; with no DNA, the TCRdb D assignment of TRBD2 cannot be verified. Germline V gives CDR1 DFQATT, CDR2 SNEGSKA (reference sequence). This CDR3 spans 14 amino acids. The chain's CDR3 is CSATALAGDNVLTF.

V and J are TRBV29-1 and TRBJ1-1. Germline V gene sequence: CDR1 SQVTM, CDR2 ANQGSEA. The CDR3 length is 13 residues. CDR3 loop: CSVSAPVNTEAFF. The full variable domain, its missing parts supplied by reference TRBV29-1 and TRBJ1-1, is SAVISQKPSRDICQRGTSLTIQCQVDSQVTMMFWYRQQPGQSLTLIATANQGSEATYESGFVIDKFPISRPNLTFSTLTVSNMSPEDSSIYLCSVSAPVNTEAFFGQGTRLTVV.

The rearrangement links TRBV28 to TRBJ1-1; without DNA, the TCRdb call of TRBD1 cannot be checked. The germline V gene has CDR1 MDHEN and CDR2 SYDVKM. The CDR3 runs 13 residues. The CDR3: CAGKGQMNTEAFF.

The CDR3: CASSPAAGIYGYTF. The chain links TRBV28 to TRBJ1-2; no DNA is available, so the TRBD1 call from TCRdb remains unchecked. Germline CDR1 MDHEN, CDR2 SYDVKM. CDR3 length: 14 amino acids.

This chain uses TRBV5-1 with TRBJ2-5; TCRdb reports TRBD1, a call that lacks DNA to check it against. Germline V gene data show CDR1 as SGHRS and CDR2 as YFSETQ. The CDR3 totals 14 residues. This CDR3 is CASSLASREETQYF.

This chain links TRBV3-1 with TRBJ1-2; TCRdb's D call, TRBD1, is unchecked because there is no DNA. CDR3 size: 11 residues. Germline CDR1 reads LGHDT; CDR2 reads YNNKEL (reference sequence). The CDR3 reads CASSQGGGYTF.

The V call is TRBV20-1, the J call TRBJ2-5; the TRBD2 assignment by TCRdb is unverifiable without DNA. This CDR3 is built from 15 residues. Germline assignment: CDR1 DFQATT and CDR2 SNEGSKA (reference sequence). CDR3 loop: CSANGLAGGQETQYF.